This T cell receptor (beta chain) stems from a study of metastatic and nonmetastatic thyroid tumors. Overall study findings and caveats: It was reported that TCR beta diversity was significantly higher in malignant thyroid tumors than benign nodules, in blood and tumor.

This CDR3 comprises 14 residues. V shed 2 bases and J shed 5 bases, with 13 bases lying between them. Germline V gives CDR1 SGHVS, CDR2 FQNEAQ. Thyroid surgery took place with no prior treatment in any patient. The table lists this clone with many counts. Antigen: not known. In the authors' workflow: Construction of a distant-metastasis classifier for papillary thyroid cancer relied on CDR3 differences across clinicopathological groups. TCRdb called clones again from the PCR reads with MiXCR. TCRdb's processing, not the authors' own work, is the source of the V and J calls. The sample lists some 54,000 clones; approximately 17% were seen once.

The rearrangement uses TRBV7-8 and TRBJ2-7; D not certain. The TCR sequence derives from a female donor with papillary thyroid cancer or a benign thyroid nodule (not recorded which). Some clones in this sample may be carry-over from other donors' samples. Sequencing was carried out using blood. The CDR3, as DNA: TGTGCCAGCAGCTTATATAGGGTCCGTGACGAGCAGTACTTC. Encoded protein: CASSLYRVRDEQYF.